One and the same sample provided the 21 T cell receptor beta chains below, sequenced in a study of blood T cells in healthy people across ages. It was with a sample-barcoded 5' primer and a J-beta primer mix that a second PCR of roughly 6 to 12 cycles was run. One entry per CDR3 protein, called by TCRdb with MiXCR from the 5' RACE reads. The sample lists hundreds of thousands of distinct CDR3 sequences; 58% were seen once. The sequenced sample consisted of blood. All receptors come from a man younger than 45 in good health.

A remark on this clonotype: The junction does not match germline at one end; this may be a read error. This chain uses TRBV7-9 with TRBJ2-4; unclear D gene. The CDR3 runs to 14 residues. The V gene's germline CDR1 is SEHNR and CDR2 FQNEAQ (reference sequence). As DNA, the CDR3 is TGTGCCAGCAGCTTAACCCAAGCCAAAAACATTCGGTACTTC. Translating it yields CASSLTQAKNIRYF.

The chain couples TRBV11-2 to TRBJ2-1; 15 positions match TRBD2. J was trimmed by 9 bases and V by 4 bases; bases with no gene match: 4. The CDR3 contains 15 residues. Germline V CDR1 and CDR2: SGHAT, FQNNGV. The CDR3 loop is CASSWGLAGGTEQFF. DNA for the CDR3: TGTGCCAGCAGCTGGGGACTAGCGGGGGGAACTGAGCAGTTCTTC.

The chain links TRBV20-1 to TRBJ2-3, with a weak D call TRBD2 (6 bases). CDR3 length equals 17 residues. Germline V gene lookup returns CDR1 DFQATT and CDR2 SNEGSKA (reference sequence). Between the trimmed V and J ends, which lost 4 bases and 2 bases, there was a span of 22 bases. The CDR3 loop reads CSANPGVAEENTDTQYF. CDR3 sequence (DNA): TGCAGTGCTAACCCCGGGGTAGCGGAAGAGAACACAGATACGCAGTATTTT.

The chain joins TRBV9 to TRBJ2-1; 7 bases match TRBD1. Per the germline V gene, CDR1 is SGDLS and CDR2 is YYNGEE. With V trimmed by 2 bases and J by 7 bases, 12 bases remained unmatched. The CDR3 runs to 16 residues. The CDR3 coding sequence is TGTGCCAGCAGCGTGGGTTTACAGGGGTCCCGAAATGAGCAGTTCTTC. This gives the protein CASSVGLQGSRNEQFF.

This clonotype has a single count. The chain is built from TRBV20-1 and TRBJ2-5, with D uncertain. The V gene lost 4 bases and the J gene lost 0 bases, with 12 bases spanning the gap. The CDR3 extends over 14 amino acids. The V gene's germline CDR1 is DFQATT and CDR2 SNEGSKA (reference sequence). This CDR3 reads CSATSSNYQETQYF. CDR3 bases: TGCAGTGCTACCTCCAGCAATTACCAAGAGACCCAGTACTTC.

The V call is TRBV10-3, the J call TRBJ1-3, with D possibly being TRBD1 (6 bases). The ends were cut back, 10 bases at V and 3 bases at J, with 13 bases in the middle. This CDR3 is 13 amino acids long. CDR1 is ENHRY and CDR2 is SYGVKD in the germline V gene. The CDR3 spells CATTSGVGNTIYF. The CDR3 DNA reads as TGTGCCACCACGTCAGGGGTTGGAAACACCATATATTTT.

CDR3 DNA: TGTGCCAGCAGAAAGACAGGGGGCCACGAGCAGTACTTC. Residues: CASRKTGGHEQYF. V usage is TRBV27 and J usage is TRBJ2-7, with 10 nucleotides matching TRBD1. After removal of 6 bases from V and 5 bases from J, the junction contained 4 bases not matched to a gene. The CDR3 covers 13 residues. The V gene's germline CDR1 is MNHEY and CDR2 SMNVEV (reference sequence).

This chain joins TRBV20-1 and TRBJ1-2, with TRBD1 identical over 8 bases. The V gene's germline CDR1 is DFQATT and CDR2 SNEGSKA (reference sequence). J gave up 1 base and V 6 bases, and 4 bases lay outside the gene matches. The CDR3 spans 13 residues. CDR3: CSAQTGDNYGYTF. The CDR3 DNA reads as TGCAGTGCCCAGACAGGGGATAACTATGGCTACACCTTC.

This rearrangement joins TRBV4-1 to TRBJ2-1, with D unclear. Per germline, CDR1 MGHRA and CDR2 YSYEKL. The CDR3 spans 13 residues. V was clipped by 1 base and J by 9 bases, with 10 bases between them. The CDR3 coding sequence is TGCGCCAGCAGCCAAGCGCCTGTTGGTGAGCAGTTCTTC. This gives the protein CASSQAPVGEQFF.

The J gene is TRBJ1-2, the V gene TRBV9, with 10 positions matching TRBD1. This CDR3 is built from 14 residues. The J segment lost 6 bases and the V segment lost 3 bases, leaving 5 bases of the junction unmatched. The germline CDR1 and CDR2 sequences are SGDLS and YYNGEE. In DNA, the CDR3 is TGTGCCAGCAGCGAAACCGGGACAGGGGATGGCTACACCTTC. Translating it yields CASSETGTGDGYTF.

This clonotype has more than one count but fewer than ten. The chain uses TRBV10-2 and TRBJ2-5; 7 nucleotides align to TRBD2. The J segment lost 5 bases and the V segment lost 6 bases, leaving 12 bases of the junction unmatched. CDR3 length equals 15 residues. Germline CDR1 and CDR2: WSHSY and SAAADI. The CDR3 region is CASSVNPWGGETQYF. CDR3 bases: TGCGCCAGCAGCGTCAACCCCTGGGGGGGTGAGACCCAGTACTTC.

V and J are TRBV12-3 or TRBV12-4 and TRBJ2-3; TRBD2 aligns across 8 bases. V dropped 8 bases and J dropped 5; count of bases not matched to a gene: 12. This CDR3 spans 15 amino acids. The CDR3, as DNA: TGTGCCAGCGCGGCTCTTGCGGGACTAGAAGATACGCAGTATTTT. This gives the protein CASAALAGLEDTQYF.

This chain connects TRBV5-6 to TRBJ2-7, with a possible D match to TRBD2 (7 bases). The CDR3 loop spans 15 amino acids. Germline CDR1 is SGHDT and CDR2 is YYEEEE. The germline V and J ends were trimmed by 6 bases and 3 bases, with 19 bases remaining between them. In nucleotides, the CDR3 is TGTGCCAGCAAGTTCTATGGGGGGGGCAACTACGAGCAGTACTTC. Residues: CASKFYGGGNYEQYF. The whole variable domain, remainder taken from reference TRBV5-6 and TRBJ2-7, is DAGVTQSPTHLIKTRGQQVTLRCSPKSGHDTVSWYQQALGQGPQFIFQYYEEEERQRGNFPDRFSGHQFPNYSSELNVNALLLGDSALYLCASKFYGGGNYEQYFGPGTRLTVT.

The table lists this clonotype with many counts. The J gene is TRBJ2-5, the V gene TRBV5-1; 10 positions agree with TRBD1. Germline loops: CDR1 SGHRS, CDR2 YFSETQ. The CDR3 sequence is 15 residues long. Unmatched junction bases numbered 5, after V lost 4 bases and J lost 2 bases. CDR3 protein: CASSGRQGAQETQYF. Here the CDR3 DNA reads TGCGCCAGCAGCGGGCGACAGGGGGCTCAAGAGACCCAGTACTTC.

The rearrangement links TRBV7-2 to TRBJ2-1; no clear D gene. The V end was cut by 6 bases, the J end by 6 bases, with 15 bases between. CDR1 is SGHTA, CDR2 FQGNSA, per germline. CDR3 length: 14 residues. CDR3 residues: CASRETYDGNEQFF. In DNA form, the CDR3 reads TGTGCCAGCAGGGAGACATATGATGGCAATGAGCAGTTCTTC.

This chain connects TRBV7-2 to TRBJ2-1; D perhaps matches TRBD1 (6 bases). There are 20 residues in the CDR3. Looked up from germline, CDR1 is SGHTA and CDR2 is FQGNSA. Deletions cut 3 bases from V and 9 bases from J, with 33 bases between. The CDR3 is CASSFPLAPDRHPIFGEQFF. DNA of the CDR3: TGTGCCAGCAGCTTCCCCCTAGCACCAGACAGGCACCCGATATTTGGTGAGCAGTTCTTC.

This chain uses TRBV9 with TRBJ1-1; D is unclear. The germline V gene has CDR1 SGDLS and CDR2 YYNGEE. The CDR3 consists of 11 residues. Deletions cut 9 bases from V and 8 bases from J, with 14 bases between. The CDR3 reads CAKTQRGEAFF. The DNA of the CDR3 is TGTGCCAAGACCCAACGGGGAGAAGCTTTCTTT.

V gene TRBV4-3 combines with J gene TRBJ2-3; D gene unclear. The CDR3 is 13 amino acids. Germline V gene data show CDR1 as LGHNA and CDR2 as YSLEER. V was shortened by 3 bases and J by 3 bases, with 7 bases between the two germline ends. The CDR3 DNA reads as TGCGCCAGCAGCCACTTGGAAACAGATACGCAGTATTTT. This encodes CASSHLETDTQYF.

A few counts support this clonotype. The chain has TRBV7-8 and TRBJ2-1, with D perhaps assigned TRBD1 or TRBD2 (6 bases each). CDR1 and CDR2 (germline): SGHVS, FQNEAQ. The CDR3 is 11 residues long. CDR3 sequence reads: CAVLGGGEQFF. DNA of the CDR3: TGTGCTGTCTTGGGGGGCGGTGAGCAGTTCTTC.

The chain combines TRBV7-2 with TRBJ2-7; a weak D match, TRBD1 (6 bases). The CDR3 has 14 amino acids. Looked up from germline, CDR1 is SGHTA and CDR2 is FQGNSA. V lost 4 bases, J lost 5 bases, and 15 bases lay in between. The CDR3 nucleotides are TGTGCCAGCAGCTCTATTACAGGGAGACACGAGCAGTACTTC. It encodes CASSSITGRHEQYF.

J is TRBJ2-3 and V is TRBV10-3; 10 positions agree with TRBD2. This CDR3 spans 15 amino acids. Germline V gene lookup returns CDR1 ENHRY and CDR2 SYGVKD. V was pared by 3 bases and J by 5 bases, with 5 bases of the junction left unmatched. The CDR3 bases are TGTGCCATCAGTGACAGCGGGGGGGCCGGAGATACGCAGTATTTT. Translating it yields CAISDSGGAGDTQYF.